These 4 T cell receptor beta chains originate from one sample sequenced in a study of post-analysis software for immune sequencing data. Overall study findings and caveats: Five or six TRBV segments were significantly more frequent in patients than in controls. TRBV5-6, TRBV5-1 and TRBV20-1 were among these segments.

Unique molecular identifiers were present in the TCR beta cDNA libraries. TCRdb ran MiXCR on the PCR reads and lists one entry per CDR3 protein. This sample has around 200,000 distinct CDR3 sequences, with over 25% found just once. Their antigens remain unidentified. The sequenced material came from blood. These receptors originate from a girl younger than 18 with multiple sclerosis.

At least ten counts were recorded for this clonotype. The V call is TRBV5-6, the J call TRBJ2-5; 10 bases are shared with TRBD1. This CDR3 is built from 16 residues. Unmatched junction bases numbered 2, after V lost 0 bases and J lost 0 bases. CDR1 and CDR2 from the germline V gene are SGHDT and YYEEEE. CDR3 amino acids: CASSLGTGGYQETQYF. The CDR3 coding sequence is TGTGCCAGCAGCTTGGGGACAGGGGGGTACCAAGAGACCCAGTACTTC. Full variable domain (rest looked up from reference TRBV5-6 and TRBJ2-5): DAGVTQSPTHLIKTRGQQVTLRCSPKSGHDTVSWYQQALGQGPQFIFQYYEEEERQRGNFPDRFSGHQFPNYSSELNVNALLLGDSALYLCASSLGTGGYQETQYFGPGTRLLVL.

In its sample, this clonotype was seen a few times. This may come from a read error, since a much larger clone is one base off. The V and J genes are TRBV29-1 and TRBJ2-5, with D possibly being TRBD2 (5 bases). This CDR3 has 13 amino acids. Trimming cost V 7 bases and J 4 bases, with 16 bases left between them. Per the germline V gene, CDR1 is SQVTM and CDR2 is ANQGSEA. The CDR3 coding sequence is TGCAGCGCTGGATTCGGACTCAGAGAGACCCAGTACTTC. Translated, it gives CSAGFGLRETQYF.

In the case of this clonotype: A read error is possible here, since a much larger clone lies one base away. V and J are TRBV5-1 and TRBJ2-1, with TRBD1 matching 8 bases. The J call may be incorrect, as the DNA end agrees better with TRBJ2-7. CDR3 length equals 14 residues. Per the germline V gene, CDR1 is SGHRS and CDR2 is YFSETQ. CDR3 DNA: TGCGCCAGCAGCTTCGAGGACAGGGTGGGGGAGCAGTACTTC. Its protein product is CASSFEDRVGEQYF.

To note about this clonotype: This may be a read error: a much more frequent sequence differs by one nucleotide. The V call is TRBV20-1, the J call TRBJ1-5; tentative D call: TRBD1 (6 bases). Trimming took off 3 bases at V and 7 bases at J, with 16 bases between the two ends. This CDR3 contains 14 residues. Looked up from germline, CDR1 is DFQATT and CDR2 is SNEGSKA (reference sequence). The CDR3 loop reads CSASPQAGVQPQHF. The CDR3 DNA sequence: TGCAGTGCTAGCCCCCAGGCAGGGGTCCAGCCCCAGCATTTT.